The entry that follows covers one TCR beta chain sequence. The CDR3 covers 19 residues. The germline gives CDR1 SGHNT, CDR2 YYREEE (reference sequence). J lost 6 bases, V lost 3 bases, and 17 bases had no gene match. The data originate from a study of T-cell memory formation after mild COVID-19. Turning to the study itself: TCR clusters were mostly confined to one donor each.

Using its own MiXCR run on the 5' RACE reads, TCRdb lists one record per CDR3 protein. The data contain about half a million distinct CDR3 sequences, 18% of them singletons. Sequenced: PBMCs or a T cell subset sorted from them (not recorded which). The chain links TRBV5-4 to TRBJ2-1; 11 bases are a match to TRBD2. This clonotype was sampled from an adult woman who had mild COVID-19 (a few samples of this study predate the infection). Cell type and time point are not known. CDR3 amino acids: CASSSQWLAGGRRVNEQFF. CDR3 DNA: TGTGCCAGCAGCTCCCAGTGGCTAGCGGGAGGCCGTAGGGTCAATGAGCAGTTCTTC. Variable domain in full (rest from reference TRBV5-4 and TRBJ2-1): ETGVTQSPTHLIKTRGQQVTLRCSSQSGHNTVSWYQQALGQGPQFIFQYYREEENGRGNFPPRFSGLQFPNYSSELNVNALELDDSALYLCASSSQWLAGGRRVNEQFFGPGTRLTVL.